This entry describes one T cell receptor (beta chain). What it binds is unknown. The CDR3 runs to 15 residues. CDR1 and CDR2 (germline): LNHDA, SQIVND (reference sequence). Trimming took 9 bases from V and 1 from J, leaving 18 bases between them. Assay used: immunoSEQ multiplex PCR; TCRdb lists only in-frame clones, some missing. The sample carries 84,000 or so clones, about nine tenths recorded once. The data are from a study of graft-versus-host responses after intestinal transplantation. Notes on the study in general: Clonal ratios of graft-versus-host to host-versus-graft in allografts were high for patients exhibiting graft-donor T cell macrochimerism.

The rearrangement links TRBV19 to TRBJ1-2; D remains unclear. The receptor comes from a human donor who received an intestinal transplant. Specimen: unstimulated CD4+ T cells sorted from spleen or lymph node cells, collected before intestinal transplant. Written as DNA, the CDR3 is TGTGCCAGCACCCCCGAGGGCAGCCTTAACTATGGCTACACCTTC. As protein: CASTPEGSLNYGYTF.